This T cell receptor beta chain is drawn from a study of healthy donors' naive CD4 and CD8 T cells. Background on the study: Donors, half of them female, were 20-25, 40-50 or 60-70 years old.

Remarks on this clonotype: Its antigen is unidentified. Relative to the germline gene, one junction end is altered; a read error may explain this.

CDR3 length equals 14 residues. Per the germline V gene, CDR1 is SGHKS and CDR2 is YYEKEE (reference sequence). Each TCR library used around 500 ng of total RNA and a linear amplification protocol. TCRdb used MiXCR to reprocess the reads, holding one entry per CDR3 protein. Of 150,000 to 200,000 distinct CDR3 sequences in the sample, around three quarters were seen once. Study-level findings and limits: A reported CD4+/CD8+ bias affected most V and J genes in naive cells. Positive CDR3 charge linked to CD4+ cells, negative to CD8+ cells.

The receptor was isolated from a pool of human donors in good health; the sample pools cells from several healthy donors. The sequenced sample was naive CD4+ and CD8+ T cells sorted from blood, pooled from several donors. The V and J genes are TRBV5-5 and TRBJ1-6, with 11 bases fitting TRBD1. The CDR3 DNA reads TGTACCAGCAGCCAGGACAGGGGGCTATCACCCCTCCACTTT. As protein: CTSSQDRGLSPLHF. Together with reference TRBV5-5 and TRBJ1-6, the CDR3 gives the full variable domain: DAGVTQSPTHLIKTRGQQVTLRCSPISGHKSVSWYQQVLGQGPQFIFQYYEKEERGRGNFPDRFSARQFPNYSSELNVNALLLGDSALYLCTSSQDRGLSPLHFGNGTRLTVT.